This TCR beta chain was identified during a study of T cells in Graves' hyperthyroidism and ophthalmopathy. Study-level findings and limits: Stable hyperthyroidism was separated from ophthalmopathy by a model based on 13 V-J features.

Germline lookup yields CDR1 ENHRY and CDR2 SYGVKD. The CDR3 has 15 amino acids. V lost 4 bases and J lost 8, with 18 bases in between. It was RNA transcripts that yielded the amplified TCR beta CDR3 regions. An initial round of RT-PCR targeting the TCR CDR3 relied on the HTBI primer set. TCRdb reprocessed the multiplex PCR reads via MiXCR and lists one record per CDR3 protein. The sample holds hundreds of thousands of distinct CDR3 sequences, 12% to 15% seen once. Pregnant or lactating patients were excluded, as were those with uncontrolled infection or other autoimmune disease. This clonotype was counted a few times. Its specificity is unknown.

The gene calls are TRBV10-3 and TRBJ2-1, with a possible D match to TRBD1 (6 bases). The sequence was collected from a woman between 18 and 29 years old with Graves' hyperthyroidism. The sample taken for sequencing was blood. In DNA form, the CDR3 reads TGTGCCATCAGTGTGGCACAGGGATATATCGATGAGCAGTTCTTC. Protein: CAISVAQGYIDEQFF.